The TCR beta chain described here comes from a study of blood T cell repertoires in COVID-19. Profiling relied on immunoSEQ multiplex PCR, and the TCRdb table lists in-frame clones only, not all of them. The data show 120,000 to 150,000 clones, about 84% seen once. The sequenced sample consisted of peripheral blood. The sequence came from an elderly woman in a cohort sampled during active or convalescent COVID-19.

DNA of the CDR3: TGTGCCAGTAGTATAGGGCGGACTATGGGCGAGCAGTACTTC. This gives the protein CASSIGRTMGEQYF. This chain links TRBV19 with TRBJ2-7; D may be TRBD2 (6 bases). The CDR3 has 14 residues. Germline V CDR1 and CDR2: LNHDA, SQIVND (reference sequence). Between the trimmed V and J ends, which lost 1 base and 6 bases, there was a span of 13 bases.